These T cell receptor beta chains were read from a single sample in a study of blood T cell repertoires in COVID-19. The table came from immunoSEQ multiplex PCR; TCRdb's copy has only in-frame clones and leaves some out. The table has under 85,000 clones, 88% seen once. The sample was peripheral blood. These receptor sequences come from a man between 65 and 79 years old with acute or convalescent COVID-19. The CDR3 runs from the conserved cysteine through the conserved F or W. A D gene is named only where the DNA matches it firmly. A row's size may be missing; if present it is once, few, many or a size class.

V: TRBV6-6; size: NA; J: TRBJ1-4; D: TRBD1; DNA: TGTGCCAGCAGCCGCCCAGGGGGGGAAAAACTGTTTTTT; CDR3: CASSRPGGEKLFF
V: TRBV11-2; size: once; J: TRBJ1-6; D: NA; DNA: TGTGCCAGCAGCTTACTTTTCGGGGGGAGCTCCTATAATTCACCCCTCCACTTT; CDR3: CASSLLFGGSSYNSPLHF
V: TRBV2; size: NA; J: TRBJ2-7; D: TRBD1; DNA: TGTGCCAGCAGAAGGACAGGGTCCCACGAGCAGTACTTC; CDR3: CASRRTGSHEQYF
V: TRBV30; size: NA; J: TRBJ2-5; D: NA; DNA: TGTGCCTGGAGTGGAGGGATCCAAGAGACCCAGTACTTC; CDR3: CAWSGGIQETQYF
V: TRBV27; size: few; J: TRBJ1-5; D: NA; DNA: TGTGCCAGCCCGGACAGTAGCAATCAGCCCCAGCATTTT; CDR3: CASPDSSNQPQHF
V: TRBV10-3; size: NA; J: TRBJ2-3; D: TRBD2; DNA: TGTGCCAGCGGGGGGTCACCAGATACGCAGTATTTT; CDR3: CASGGSPDTQYF
V: TRBV18; size: NA; J: TRBJ1-1; D: NA; DNA: TGTGCCAGCTCACCGCCATCGACCAGAGGAGGAACCACTGAAGCTTTCTTT; CDR3: CASSPPSTRGGTTEAFF
V: TRBV27; size: NA; J: TRBJ1-6; D: TRBD1; DNA: TGTGCCAGCAGGACAGGGATTTCGGTTTCACCCCTCCACTTT; CDR3: CASRTGISVSPLHF
V: TRBV6-4; size: NA; J: TRBJ2-2; D: TRBD1; DNA: TGTGCCAGCAGTGTTGGGACAGGGGAAAACACCGGGGAGCTGTTTTTT; CDR3: CASSVGTGENTGELFF
V: TRBV9; size: NA; J: TRBJ1-2; D: NA; DNA: TGTGCCAGCAGCGTAGCTATCGGCGGAAACTATGGCTACACCTTC; CDR3: CASSVAIGGNYGYTF
V: TRBV3-1/TRBV3-2; size: NA; J: TRBJ2-7; D: TRBD2; DNA: TGTGCCAGCAGCCAAACGACTAGCGGGGAAAAGGAATACTTC; CDR3: CASSQTTSGEKEYF
V: TRBV27; size: NA; J: TRBJ1-3; D: NA; DNA: TGTGCCAGCAGGTCGCAGGGGAACACCATATATTTT; CDR3: CASRSQGNTIYF
V: TRBV29-1; size: NA; J: TRBJ2-1; D: TRBD2; DNA: TGCAGCGTTGGAGGGAGGGTAGGGAATGAGCAGTTCTTC; CDR3: CSVGGRVGNEQFF
V: TRBV15; size: NA; J: TRBJ1-1; D: NA; DNA: TGTGCCACCAGCAGAGGTTTACGATCGGGGTGGGACACTGAAGCTTTCTTT; CDR3: CATSRGLRSGWDTEAFF
V: TRBV5-1; size: NA; J: TRBJ2-7; D: TRBD2; DNA: TGCGCCAGCAGCTTGACTAGCGGGTCCTACGAGCAGTACTTC; CDR3: CASSLTSGSYEQYF
V: TRBV14; size: NA; J: TRBJ2-6; D: NA; DNA: TGTGCCAGCAGCCAAACCGGGGGAGGGGCCAACGTCCTGACTTTC; CDR3: CASSQTGGGANVLTF
V: TRBV7-2; size: NA; J: TRBJ2-5; D: TRBD2; DNA: TGTGCCAGCAGCTTCGGCGGCACTAGCGGGGGGGCAGAGACCCAGTACTTC; CDR3: CASSFGGTSGGAETQYF
V: TRBV6-5; size: NA; J: TRBJ1-1; D: NA; DNA: TGTGCCAGCAGTCCTATCACGACGGGTTACTCTGAAGCTTTCTTT; CDR3: CASSPITTGYSEAFF
V: TRBV10-1; size: NA; J: TRBJ2-7; D: NA; DNA: TGCGCCAGCAGCCGAGGGAACGAGCAGTACTTC; CDR3: CASSRGNEQYF
V: TRBV27; size: NA; J: TRBJ1-5; D: NA; DNA: TGTGCCAGCAGAACTCCGGATCAGGGAGGTGGTCAGCCCCAGCATTTT; CDR3: CASRTPDQGGGQPQHF
V: TRBV4-3; size: NA; J: TRBJ1-4; D: TRBD1; DNA: TGCGCCAGCAGCCAAGATTGGGGGACAGGGTGGGGAAAACTGTTTTTT; CDR3: CASSQDWGTGWGKLFF
V: TRBV9; size: NA; J: TRBJ2-3; D: TRBD2; DNA: TGTGCCAGCAGCGCACGGGGGGGCACAGATACGCAGTATTTT; CDR3: CASSARGGTDTQYF
V: TRBV19; size: NA; J: TRBJ1-1; D: TRBD1; DNA: TGTGCCAGTAGTATGAGGGACAGAAACACTGAAGCTTTCTTT; CDR3: CASSMRDRNTEAFF
V: TRBV6-4; size: NA; J: TRBJ2-1; D: TRBD2; DNA: TGTGCCAGCAGTCCCACGGGACTAGCGAGGCCCGGGGGGCAGTTCTTC; CDR3: CASSPTGLARPGGQFF
V: TRBV5-1; size: NA; J: TRBJ2-1; D: TRBD1; DNA: TGCGCCAGCAGCCCAGGGGGTCAACAGGGGATAGGTGAGCAGTTCTTC; CDR3: CASSPGGQQGIGEQFF
V: TRBV7-2; size: NA; J: TRBJ1-1; D: NA; DNA: TGTGCCAGCAAGAATCGGGTCAGTCGCGACACTGAAGCTTTCTTT; CDR3: CASKNRVSRDTEAFF
V: TRBV7-2; size: NA; J: TRBJ1-5; D: NA; DNA: TGTGCCAGCAGCTTAGTAGGGGGCAATCAGCCCCAGCATTTT; CDR3: CASSLVGGNQPQHF
V: TRBV10-2; size: NA; J: TRBJ2-3; D: TRBD1; DNA: TGCGCCAGCACCCAGGACAGGGGTAATCCAGATACGCAGTATTTT; CDR3: CASTQDRGNPDTQYF
V: TRBV10-3; size: NA; J: TRBJ2-7; D: NA; DNA: TGTGCCATCAGTGATTCGACCTCACAAGACTACCGTCAGGAGCAGTACTTC; CDR3: CAISDSTSQDYRQEQYF
V: TRBV10-3; size: NA; J: TRBJ2-1; D: TRBD2; DNA: TGTGCCACCGTTGCCTCCGGGACTAGCGGTCAGAGCTCCTACAATGAGCAGTTCTTC; CDR3: CATVASGTSGQSSYNEQFF
V: TRBV10-3; size: NA; J: TRBJ2-7; D: NA; DNA: TGTGCCATCAGCCCAACCAAATACAGGGATACCTACGAGCAGTACTTC; CDR3: CAISPTKYRDTYEQYF
V: TRBV19; size: NA; J: TRBJ1-3; D: NA; DNA: TGTGCCAGTAGTGTCACATACTCTGGAAACACCATATATTTT; CDR3: CASSVTYSGNTIYF
V: TRBV28; size: NA; J: TRBJ2-3; D: NA; DNA: TGTGCCAGCAGTTTACCCCTGGGCAGGGCAGGAGATACGCAGTATTTT; CDR3: CASSLPLGRAGDTQYF
V: TRBV10-3; size: NA; J: TRBJ2-2; D: NA; DNA: TGTGCCATCCTAGAACGCGGGACCAAGGCGAACACCGGGGAGCTGTTTTTT; CDR3: CAILERGTKANTGELFF
V: TRBV5-8; size: few; J: TRBJ1-3; D: NA; DNA: TGTGCCAGCAGGCTCCGGGGGAGCTCTGGAAACACCATATATTTT; CDR3: CASRLRGSSGNTIYF
V: TRBV28; size: NA; J: TRBJ1-5; D: NA; DNA: TGTGCCAGCAGTTTTCAGGTGGTATCTGGCAATCAGCCCCAGCATTTT; CDR3: CASSFQVVSGNQPQHF
V: TRBV5-1; size: NA; J: TRBJ1-1; D: TRBD1; DNA: TGCGCCAGCAGGTTCGGACAGGGAACTGAAGCTTTCTTT; CDR3: CASRFGQGTEAFF
V: TRBV5-4; size: NA; J: TRBJ2-7; D: NA; DNA: TGTGCCAGCAGCTCGGACGGGGGCTCCTACGAGCAGTACTTC; CDR3: CASSSDGGSYEQYF
V: TRBV20-1; size: NA; J: TRBJ1-5; D: NA; DNA: TGCAGTGCTAGTGACGGCAATCAGCCCCAGCATTTT; CDR3: CSASDGNQPQHF
V: TRBV7-8; size: NA; J: TRBJ2-1; D: NA; DNA: TGTGCCAGCAGCCTAGCACAGGGTTTCAATGAGCAGTTCTTC; CDR3: CASSLAQGFNEQFF
V: TRBV5-1; size: NA; J: TRBJ1-2; D: TRBD1; DNA: TGCGCCAGCAGCTTGCGGGTGGGGACAGGGAATGGCTACACCTTC; CDR3: CASSLRVGTGNGYTF
V: TRBV5-1; size: NA; J: TRBJ2-7; D: NA; DNA: TGCGCCAGCAGGTGGGGGCAACCTGGAGCCGACGAGCAGTACTTC; CDR3: CASRWGQPGADEQYF
V: TRBV9; size: NA; J: TRBJ2-5; D: TRBD2; DNA: TGTGCCAGCAGCGTAGTTAGCGGGGGAGGACAAGAGACCCAGTACTTC; CDR3: CASSVVSGGGQETQYF
V: TRBV30; size: few; J: TRBJ1-1; D: NA; DNA: TGTGCCTGGAGTGGGGGGAGGGGACTGAACACTGAAGCTTTCTTT; CDR3: CAWSGGRGLNTEAFF
V: TRBV18; size: NA; J: TRBJ1-2; D: NA; DNA: TGTGCCAGCTCACCTTTCAATCGAGGCAGTGATGGCTACACCTTC; CDR3: CASSPFNRGSDGYTF
V: TRBV14; size: NA; J: TRBJ1-2; D: NA; DNA: TGTGCCAGCAGCCAAGCCCCACAGGGAAGTGGCTACACCTTC; CDR3: CASSQAPQGSGYTF
V: TRBV7-9; size: NA; J: TRBJ1-5; D: NA; DNA: TGTGCCAGCAGCCCCGCGGGGGGCGAACAGCCCCAGCATTTT; CDR3: CASSPAGGEQPQHF
V: TRBV9; size: NA; J: TRBJ2-3; D: TRBD2; DNA: TGTGCCAGCAGCGTAGGGGAGGGCCGGACAGATACGCAGTATTTT; CDR3: CASSVGEGRTDTQYF
V: TRBV5-4; size: NA; J: TRBJ2-2; D: NA; DNA: TGTGCCAGCAACCTAAGACAGGATGGGCCCGCCGGGGAGCTGTTTTTT; CDR3: CASNLRQDGPAGELFF
V: TRBV5-1; size: NA; J: TRBJ2-1; D: NA; DNA: TGCGCCAGCAGCTTGGACGCAGACAATGAGCAGTTCTTC; CDR3: CASSLDADNEQFF
V: TRBV25-1; size: NA; J: TRBJ2-1; D: NA; DNA: TGTGCCAGCAGTCAACCCACCGGGACTGGGGGAGGTGAGCAGTTCTTC; CDR3: CASSQPTGTGGGEQFF
V: TRBV7-2; size: few; J: TRBJ1-2; D: NA; DNA: TGTGCCAGCAGCTCACCACCCCGTCGGGGCTACACCTTC; CDR3: CASSSPPRRGYTF
V: TRBV6-6; size: NA; J: TRBJ2-1; D: NA; DNA: TGTGCCAGCAGTCGACCCCTAGGCTCGGCGGCCGCTGAGCAGTTCTTC; CDR3: CASSRPLGSAAAEQFF
V: TRBV5-4; size: NA; J: TRBJ1-1; D: NA; DNA: TGTGCCAGCAGCTTGGGGCGACCAGGGAACACTGAAGCTTTCTTT; CDR3: CASSLGRPGNTEAFF
V: TRBV20-1; size: NA; J: TRBJ2-7; D: NA; DNA: TGCAGTGCTAGTGACGCACTATTAACCGAGCGCGAGTACTTC; CDR3: CSASDALLTEREYF
V: TRBV21-1; size: NA; J: TRBJ2-7; D: NA; DNA: TGTGCCAGCAGCAAAAATTTAGTTGCGGATGAGCAGTACTTC; CDR3: CASSKNLVADEQYF
V: TRBV18; size: NA; J: TRBJ1-5; D: TRBD1; DNA: TGTGCCAGCTCACCCGGGACAGGACGCAATCAGCCCCAGCATTTT; CDR3: CASSPGTGRNQPQHF
V: TRBV14; size: NA; J: TRBJ2-7; D: TRBD2; DNA: TGTGCCAGCAGCCAGAGAAGGCCCTTGATCGGGAGGGCCCCATACGGGCCGGGGGAGCAGTACTTC; CDR3: CASSQRRPLIGRAPYGPGEQYF
V: TRBV3-1/TRBV3-2; size: once; J: TRBJ1-2; D: TRBD1; DNA: TGTGCCAGCAGCCCGCTTACCGGGACAGGCTATGGCTACACCTTC; CDR3: CASSPLTGTGYGYTF